The 31 T cell receptor beta chains below all came from one sample that was sequenced in a study of T cell repertoires in cytomegalovirus infection. TCRdb called the reads again in MiXCR, with one record for every CDR3 protein. Found here are about 700,000 distinct CDR3 sequences, around a third of them singletons; the top ten hold about 20%. Their target antigens are unknown. The source material was cultured PBMCs, sampled from culture after CMV antigen stimulation. The receptors derive from a human donor in good health (CMV status not recorded). Some clones in this sample may be carry-over from other donors' samples.

V usage is TRBV7-6 and J usage is TRBJ2-3; 9 bases are shared with TRBD2. The CDR3 consists of 17 residues. Per germline, CDR1 SGHVS and CDR2 FNYEAQ. Trimming at V came to 3 bases and at J to 1 base, leaving 8 bases not matched to a gene. The DNA of the CDR3 is TGTGCCAGCAGCTTGGGGCCGCGGGGGGGCGGCACAGATACGCAGTATTTT. This encodes CASSLGPRGGGTDTQYF. Supplemented by reference TRBV7-6 and TRBJ2-3, the full variable domain reads GAGVSQSPRYKVTKRGQDVALRCDPISGHVSLYWYRQALGQGPEFLTYFNYEAQQDKSGLPNDRFSAERPEGSISTLTIQRTEQRDSAMYRCASSLGPRGGGTDTQYFGPGTRLTVL.

In this sample, this clonotype turned up a few times. The CDR3 sequence is CASSHTGENTEAFF. The DNA for the CDR3 is TGTGCCAGCAGTCACACAGGGGAGAACACTGAAGCTTTCTTT. This sequence joins TRBV25-1 and TRBJ1-1; 7 nucleotides match TRBD1. Losses at the gene ends were 5 bases for V and 1 base for J; bases not matched to a gene: 4. The CDR3 length is 14 residues. Germline V CDR1 and CDR2: MGHDK, SYGVNS.

This chain joins TRBV6-6 and TRBJ2-5; tentative D call: TRBD2 (6 bases). Germline V CDR1 and CDR2: MNHNY, SVGAGI (reference sequence). The germline V and J ends were trimmed by 4 bases and 1 base, with 13 bases remaining between them. The CDR3 spans 15 residues. CDR3 region: CASSSPGDFQETQYF. CDR3 DNA sequence: TGTGCCAGCAGTTCACCCGGGGACTTCCAAGAGACCCAGTACTTC.

The chain is built from TRBV12-3 or TRBV12-4 and TRBJ2-1; 8 positions agree with TRBD1. V shed 4 bases, J shed 12 bases, and the junction held 5 bases outside the gene matches. CDR3 length: 12 amino acids. CDR3 in DNA: TGTGCCAGCAGTTCAGGGGGCCCCCGGCAGTTCTTC. Protein product: CASSSGGPRQFF.

This clonotype appeared a single time. CDR3 in DNA: TGTGCCAGCAGTTCCACCGGGATCAATCAGCCCCAGCATTTT. It translates to CASSSTGINQPQHF. This rearrangement joins TRBV7-9 to TRBJ1-5; D is ambiguous. The germline gives CDR1 SEHNR, CDR2 FQNEAQ (reference sequence). V was clipped by 6 bases and J by 3 bases, with 12 bases between them. The CDR3 spans 14 residues.

The chain uses TRBV12-3 or TRBV12-4 and TRBJ1-4; 7 bases match TRBD1. This CDR3 has 18 amino acids. The J segment lost 6 bases and the V segment lost 3 bases, leaving 16 bases of the junction unmatched. CDR3 region: CASSFLGTDGRGDEKLFF. The CDR3 DNA follows: TGTGCCAGCAGTTTTCTCGGGACAGACGGAAGAGGGGATGAAAAACTGTTTTTT.

This clonotype was counted a few times. The gene calls are TRBV12-3 or TRBV12-4 and TRBJ2-1; D gene ambiguous. The CDR3 consists of 14 residues. The V end was cut by 1 base, the J end by 6 bases, with 10 bases between. Here the CDR3 DNA reads TGTGCCAGCAGTTTAGGTCCCAGTGGCAATGAGCAGTTCTTC. Protein sequence: CASSLGPSGNEQFF.

In this sample, this clonotype turned up a few times. The rearrangement links TRBV20-1 to TRBJ2-3; no reliable D call. Germline values: CDR1 DFQATT, CDR2 SNEGSKA (reference sequence). V lost 3 bases and J lost 6, with 16 bases in between. The CDR3 is made up of 14 amino acids. Here the CDR3 DNA reads TGCAGTGCTAGTGGCGCTGCTCTTTGGGATACGCAGTATTTT. It is translated as CSASGAALWDTQYF.

The rearrangement uses TRBV10-3 and TRBJ1-3, with D possibly TRBD1 on 6 matching bases. The germline V gene has CDR1 ENHRY and CDR2 SYGVKD. Trimming removed 5 bases at V and 11 bases at J, with 16 bases between. This CDR3 has 13 residues. The CDR3 protein is CAISPPTGLSIYF. CDR3 bases: TGTGCCATCAGTCCTCCGACAGGTCTTTCCATATATTTT.

The chain recombines TRBV19 with TRBJ1-2; the D is unclear. Trimming cost V 8 bases and J 7 bases, with 20 bases left between them. Germline V gene sequence: CDR1 LNHDA, CDR2 SQIVND (reference sequence). The CDR3 sequence is 14 residues long. The DNA of the CDR3 is TGTGCCAGTGGAAGGAGGGATCGGGGAGCTGGCTACACCTTC. Translated, it gives CASGRRDRGAGYTF.

This clonotype was seen a few times. This chain links TRBV6-6 with TRBJ2-3; D may correspond to TRBD1 or TRBD2 (5 bases each). The ends were cut back, 6 bases at V and 0 bases at J, with 13 bases in the middle. The CDR3 is made up of 15 amino acids. Germline V gives CDR1 MNHNY, CDR2 SVGAGI (reference sequence). DNA for the CDR3: TGTGCCAGCAGCCCCGGGGACGGGAGCACAGATACGCAGTATTTT. Protein sequence: CASSPGDGSTDTQYF.

V usage is TRBV20-1 and J usage is TRBJ2-5; D is possibly TRBD2 (5 bases). The V end lost 3 bases, the J end lost 4 bases, and 12 bases lay between the germline ends. Germline V gives CDR1 DFQATT, CDR2 SNEGSKA (reference sequence). The CDR3 runs 13 residues. CDR3 in DNA: TGCAGTGCTAGTTACGGGGTGGCAGAGACCCAGTACTTC. Translated, it gives CSASYGVAETQYF.

The rearrangement uses TRBV5-4 and TRBJ2-7; TRBD2 aligns across 7 bases. Per germline, CDR1 SGHNT and CDR2 YYREEE (reference sequence). There are 17 residues in the CDR3. Trimming removed 0 bases from V and 0 bases from J; junction bases left unmatched: 9. CDR3 bases: TGTGCCAGCAGCTTGGGGGGAGCGGGAAGGGCCTCCTACGAGCAGTACTTC. Protein product: CASSLGGAGRASYEQYF.

This clonotype was counted between two and nine times. The rearrangement uses TRBV7-2 and TRBJ1-4; D is uncertain. V was trimmed by 3 bases and J by 8 bases, leaving 10 bases between them. Germline V gene data show CDR1 as SGHTA and CDR2 as FQGNSA. The CDR3 has 13 amino acids. CDR3: CASSLVVEEKLFF. CDR3 coding DNA: TGTGCCAGCAGCTTGGTGGTGGAAGAAAAACTGTTTTTT.

J is TRBJ2-5 and V is TRBV14; D is unresolved. Looked up from germline, CDR1 is SGHDN and CDR2 is FVKESK. The CDR3 sequence is 14 residues long. V was shortened by 4 bases and J by 5 bases, with 14 bases between the two germline ends. The CDR3 loop reads CASSPQLRTETQYF. CDR3 DNA sequence: TGTGCCAGCAGCCCACAGCTAAGGACGGAGACCCAGTACTTC.

V and J are TRBV28 and TRBJ2-1; 8 bases are shared with TRBD2. The germline gives CDR1 MDHEN, CDR2 SYDVKM. The CDR3 sequence is 13 residues long. The CDR3 DNA sequence: TGTACCCACCCGGGACTAGAAAACAATGAGCAGTTCTTC. Encoded protein: CTHPGLENNEQFF. Complete variable domain (other parts from reference TRBV28 and TRBJ2-1): DVKVTQSSRYLVKRTGEKVFLECVQDMDHENMFWYRQDPGLGLRLIYFSYDVKMKEKGDIPEGYSVSREKKERFSLILESASTNQTSMYLCTHPGLENNEQFFGPGTRLTVL.

This clonotype was seen many times. The chain combines TRBV7-2 with TRBJ2-7; the D gene could be TRBD1 or TRBD2 (6 bases each). Trimming pared 1 base from V and 0 bases from J, leaving 10 bases between. Germline V gene lookup returns CDR1 SGHTA and CDR2 FQGNSA. The length of the CDR3 is 15 residues. The CDR3, as DNA: TGTGCCAGCAGCTTAGTGGGGGGCTACTCCTACGAGCAGTACTTC. Protein: CASSLVGGYSYEQYF.

This clonotype has more than one count but fewer than ten. The chain uses TRBV20-1 and TRBJ2-5, with unresolved D. This CDR3 is 11 amino acids long. Germline V CDR1 and CDR2: DFQATT, SNEGSKA (reference sequence). Trimming cost V 6 bases and J 0 bases, with 5 bases left between them. Here the CDR3 reads CSADHQETQYF. DNA of the CDR3: TGCAGTGCAGACCACCAAGAGACCCAGTACTTC.

In its sample, this clonotype was seen a few times. The genes are TRBV12-3 or TRBV12-4 and TRBJ1-3; 9 bases match TRBD1. J was trimmed by 4 bases and V by 0 bases; bases with no gene match: 7. CDR3 size: 17 residues. CDR3 residues: CASSLAAQGAGGNTIYF. The CDR3 DNA reads as TGTGCCAGCAGTTTAGCTGCACAGGGGGCAGGAGGAAACACCATATATTTT.

Many counts were recorded for this clonotype. The chain links TRBV7-2 to TRBJ2-3, with 8 bases identical to TRBD2. J was trimmed by 6 bases and V by 1 base; bases with no gene match: 9. The CDR3 has 16 amino acids. The V gene's germline CDR1 is SGHTA and CDR2 FQGNSA. In DNA form, the CDR3 reads TGTGCCAGCAGCTTAGGATCTAGCGGGTGGGGTGATACGCAGTATTTT. It encodes CASSLGSSGWGDTQYF.

V usage is TRBV20-1 and J usage is TRBJ1-3, with a possible D match to TRBD1 (6 bases). The CDR3 has 13 residues. Germline V gives CDR1 DFQATT, CDR2 SNEGSKA (reference sequence). The V end was cut by 3 bases, the J end by 11 bases, with 17 bases between. This chain's CDR3 is CSARGQPSAPIYF. As DNA, the CDR3 is TGCAGTGCTAGGGGACAACCCTCTGCCCCCATATATTTT.

This chain links TRBV5-8 with TRBJ2-1, with 7 bases lining up with TRBD2. Germline CDR1 SGHTS, CDR2 YDEGEE. The V and J ends lost 5 bases and 7 bases, in that order; junction bases with no gene match: 15. The CDR3 runs 16 residues. CDR3 sequence: CASRPGRRGGMNEQFF. CDR3 bases: TGTGCCAGCAGGCCAGGGCGGCGGGGAGGGATGAATGAGCAGTTCTTC.

Points on this clonotype: A clone one base away is much larger, so this may be a read error. CDR3 region: CASSLTDGGMQHF. CDR3 nucleotide sequence: TGTGCCAGCAGCTTGACGGACGGAGGCATGCAGCATTTT. The genes are TRBV7-2 and TRBJ1-5, with D uncertain. Germline-derived CDR1 and CDR2 are SGHTA and FQGNSA. The germline V and J ends were trimmed by 3 bases and 13 bases, with 16 bases remaining between them. The CDR3 covers 13 residues.

The rearrangement links TRBV27 to TRBJ2-6; possible D gene TRBD2, 6 bases. This CDR3 contains 16 residues. V lost 5 bases, J lost 0 bases, and 11 bases lay in between. Germline V lookup: CDR1 MNHEY, CDR2 SMNVEV (reference sequence). The CDR3 spells CASSRIGSSGANVLTF. The CDR3 nucleotides are TGTGCCAGCAGTAGAATCGGGAGCTCTGGGGCCAACGTCCTGACTTTC.

The chain employs TRBV28 and TRBJ1-5; D perhaps matches TRBD1 (5 bases). The CDR3 sequence is 15 residues long. V was pared by 6 bases and J by 0 bases, with 12 bases between. The germline gives CDR1 MDHEN, CDR2 SYDVKM. CDR3 residues: CASRFRDYSNQPQHF. As DNA, the CDR3 is TGTGCCAGCAGATTCAGGGATTATAGCAATCAGCCCCAGCATTTT.

This rearrangement joins TRBV4-2 to TRBJ2-2; unclear D gene. The CDR3 is 18 amino acids. V was cut by 1 base and J by 3 bases, with 18 bases left in between. Germline-derived CDR1 and CDR2 are LGHNA and YNFKEQ. In DNA form, the CDR3 reads TGTGCCAGCAGCCAAGCCTCTAACTCCCTCCTGCACACCGGGGAGCTGTTTTTT. This translates into CASSQASNSLLHTGELFF.

In its sample, this clonotype was seen a few times. The CDR3 DNA reads as TGTGCCACGACACCCTCTGGAAACACCATATATTTT. Its translation: CATTPSGNTIYF. The rearrangement links TRBV6-1 to TRBJ1-3; D unresolved. This CDR3 is 12 amino acids long. The germline CDR1 and CDR2 sequences are MNHNS and SASEGT. V gave up 10 bases and J gave up 0 bases, with 7 bases separating them.

The chain recombines TRBV11-2 with TRBJ2-1, with D tentatively TRBD1 (6 bases). The CDR3 contains 15 residues. Trimming removed 4 bases from V and 0 bases from J, with 10 bases in between. Germline V gives CDR1 SGHAT, CDR2 FQNNGV. CDR3 coding DNA: TGTGCCAGCAGCTCTTGGGGGCGCTCCTACAATGAGCAGTTCTTC. This codes for CASSSWGRSYNEQFF.

The J gene is TRBJ2-7, the V gene TRBV20-1, with D tentatively TRBD2 (5 bases). CDR1 is DFQATT, CDR2 SNEGSKA, per germline (reference sequence). V dropped 2 bases and J dropped 2 bases, with 16 bases sitting between them. The CDR3 is 15 amino acids. The CDR3 reads CSARPRLRGPYEQYF. CDR3 DNA: TGCAGTGCTAGACCCAGGCTTCGCGGGCCCTACGAGCAGTACTTC.

This clonotype was observed a few times. In DNA, the CDR3 is TGTGCCAGCAGCTTTTCGGACAGTTACTATGGCTACACCTTC. Its protein is CASSFSDSYYGYTF. V gene TRBV7-9 combines with J gene TRBJ1-2; TRBD1 is a possible D gene (6 bases). The length of the CDR3 is 14 residues. V gave up 3 bases and J gave up 3 bases, with 11 bases separating them. Germline V CDR1 and CDR2: SEHNR, FQNEAQ (reference sequence).

This clonotype has a handful of counts. The CDR3 DNA reads TGTGCCAGCAGTAGCCAGACCGGCAATCAGCCCCAGCATTTT. Translation gives CASSSQTGNQPQHF. V and J are TRBV12-3 or TRBV12-4 and TRBJ1-5; no clear D. The CDR3 extends over 14 amino acids. Between the trimmed V and J ends, which lost 5 bases and 2 bases, there was a span of 10 bases.